This TCR beta chain appears in the sequencing data of a study of blood T cell repertoires in COVID-19. Original processing methods: The assay estimated nucleated cells by amplifying reference gene primers. This table comes from immunoSEQ multiplex PCR, and its TCRdb copy is limited to in-frame clones, with some not included. That table furnishes V, J and clone size, whereas the DNA furnished D and trimming. The table lists 350,000 to 450,000 clones, over 75% of them singletons. Germline assignment: CDR1 SGDLS and CDR2 YYNGEE. This CDR3 is 11 amino acids long. The V and J ends lost 1 base and 8 bases respectively, with 6 bases between them.

The J gene is TRBJ1-2, the V gene TRBV9; D gene uncertain. The sample consisted of peripheral blood. This TCR derives from a woman in her sixties with COVID-19, enrolled during active disease. The CDR3 here is CASSVTGGYTF. The CDR3 nucleotides are TGTGCCAGCAGCGTAACCGGGGGCTACACCTTC.